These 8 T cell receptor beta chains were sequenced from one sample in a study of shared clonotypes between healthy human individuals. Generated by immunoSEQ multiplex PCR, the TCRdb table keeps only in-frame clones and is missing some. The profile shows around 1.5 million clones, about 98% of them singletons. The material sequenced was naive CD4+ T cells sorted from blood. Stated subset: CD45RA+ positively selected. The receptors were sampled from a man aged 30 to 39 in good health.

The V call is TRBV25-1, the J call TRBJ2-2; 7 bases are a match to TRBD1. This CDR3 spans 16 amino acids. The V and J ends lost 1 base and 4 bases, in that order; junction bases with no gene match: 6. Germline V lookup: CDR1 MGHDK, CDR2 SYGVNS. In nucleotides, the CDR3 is TGTGCCAGCAGTGAATCGGGGACAGCAATCACCGGGGAGCTGTTTTTT. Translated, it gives CASSESGTAITGELFF.

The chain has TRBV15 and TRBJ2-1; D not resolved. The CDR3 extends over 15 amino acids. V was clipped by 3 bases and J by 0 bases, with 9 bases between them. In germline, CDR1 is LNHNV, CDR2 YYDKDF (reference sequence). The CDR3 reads CATSRVIDSYNEQFF. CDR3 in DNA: TGTGCCACCAGCAGGGTCATAGACTCCTACAATGAGCAGTTCTTC.

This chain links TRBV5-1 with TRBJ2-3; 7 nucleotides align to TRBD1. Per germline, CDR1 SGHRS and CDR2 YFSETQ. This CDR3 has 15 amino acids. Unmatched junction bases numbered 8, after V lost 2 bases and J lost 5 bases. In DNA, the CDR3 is TGCGCCAGCAGCTTACCGGGACAGACCATAGATACGCAGTATTTT. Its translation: CASSLPGQTIDTQYF.

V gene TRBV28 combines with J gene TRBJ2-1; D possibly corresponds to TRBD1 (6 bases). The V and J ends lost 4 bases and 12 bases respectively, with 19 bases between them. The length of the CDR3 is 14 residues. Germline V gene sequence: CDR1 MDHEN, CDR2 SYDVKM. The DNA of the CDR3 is TGTGCCAGCAGTTCACCGGACAGAGGTCATGGGCAGTTCTTC. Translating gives CASSSPDRGHGQFF.

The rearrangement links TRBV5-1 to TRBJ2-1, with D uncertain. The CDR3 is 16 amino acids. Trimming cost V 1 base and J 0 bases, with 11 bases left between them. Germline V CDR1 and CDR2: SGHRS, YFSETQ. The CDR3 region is CASSLSGRSSYNEQFF. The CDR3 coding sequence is TGCGCCAGCAGCTTGTCAGGTCGCAGCTCCTACAATGAGCAGTTCTTC. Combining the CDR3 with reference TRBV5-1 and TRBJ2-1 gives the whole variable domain KAGVTQTPRYLIKTRGQQVTLSCSPISGHRSVSWYQQTPGQGLQFLFEYFSETQRNKGNFPGRFSGRQFSNSRSEMNVSTLELGDSALYLCASSLSGRSSYNEQFFGPGTRLTVL.

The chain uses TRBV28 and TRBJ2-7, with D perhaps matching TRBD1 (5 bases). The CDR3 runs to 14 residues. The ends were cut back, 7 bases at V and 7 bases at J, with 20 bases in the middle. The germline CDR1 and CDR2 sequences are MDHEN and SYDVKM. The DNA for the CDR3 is TGTGCCAGCAATAAAGTGGACAAGAGTTATGAGCAGTACTTC. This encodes CASNKVDKSYEQYF.

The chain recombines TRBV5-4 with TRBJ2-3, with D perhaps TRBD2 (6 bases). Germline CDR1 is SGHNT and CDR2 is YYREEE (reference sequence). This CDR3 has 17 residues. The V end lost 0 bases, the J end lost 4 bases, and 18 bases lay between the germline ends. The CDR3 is CASSLGKRASPPDTQYF. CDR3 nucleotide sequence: TGTGCCAGCAGCTTGGGAAAGCGGGCCTCCCCCCCAGATACGCAGTATTTT.

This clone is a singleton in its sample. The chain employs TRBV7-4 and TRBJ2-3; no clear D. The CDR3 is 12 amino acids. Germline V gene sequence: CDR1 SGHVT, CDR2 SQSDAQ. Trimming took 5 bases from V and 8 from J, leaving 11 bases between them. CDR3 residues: CASSQLVPTQYF. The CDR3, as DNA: TGTGCCAGCAGCCAATTGGTTCCTACGCAGTATTTT.